Sequencing of this T cell receptor beta chain was carried out in a study of T cell repertoires in cytomegalovirus infection. This clonotype has more than one count but fewer than ten. What it binds is unknown. TCRdb itself ran the reads through MiXCR, one entry per CDR3 protein. The table lists 750,000 to 900,000 distinct CDR3 sequences, 25% to 35% of them singletons. V dropped 11 bases and J dropped 3; count of bases not matched to a gene: 6. The germline V gene has CDR1 ENHRY and CDR2 SYGVKD. CDR3 size: 13 residues. This receptor was identified in a human donor in good health (CMV status not recorded). Some clones in this sample may be carry-over from other donors' samples. This chain connects TRBV10-3 to TRBJ1-2, with 10 bases matching TRBD1. The sequencing here drew on cultured CD8+ T cells from PBMCs, taken from culture after CMV antigen stimulation. In DNA, the CDR3 is TGTGCCCTCCGGACAGGGGGGGACTATGGCTACACCTTC. It codes for CALRTGGDYGYTF.